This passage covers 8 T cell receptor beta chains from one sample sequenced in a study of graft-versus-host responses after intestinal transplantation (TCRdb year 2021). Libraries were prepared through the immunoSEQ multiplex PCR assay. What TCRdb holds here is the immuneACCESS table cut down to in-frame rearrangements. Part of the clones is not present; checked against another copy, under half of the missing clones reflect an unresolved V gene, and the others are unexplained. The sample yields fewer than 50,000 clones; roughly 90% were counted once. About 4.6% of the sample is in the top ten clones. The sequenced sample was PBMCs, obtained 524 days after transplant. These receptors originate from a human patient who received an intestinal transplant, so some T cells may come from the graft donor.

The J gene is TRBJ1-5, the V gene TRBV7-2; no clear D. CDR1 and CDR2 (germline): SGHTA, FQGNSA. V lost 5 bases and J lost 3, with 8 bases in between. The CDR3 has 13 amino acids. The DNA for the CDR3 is TGTGCCAGCAGCGTTGATATCAATCAGCCCCAGCATTTT. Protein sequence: CASSVDINQPQHF.

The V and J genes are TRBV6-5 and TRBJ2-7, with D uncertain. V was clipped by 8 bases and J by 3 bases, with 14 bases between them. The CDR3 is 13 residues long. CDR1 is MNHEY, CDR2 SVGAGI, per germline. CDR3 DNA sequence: TGTGCCAGCGGGTTAGGGTCTATCTACGAGCAGTACTTC. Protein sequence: CASGLGSIYEQYF.

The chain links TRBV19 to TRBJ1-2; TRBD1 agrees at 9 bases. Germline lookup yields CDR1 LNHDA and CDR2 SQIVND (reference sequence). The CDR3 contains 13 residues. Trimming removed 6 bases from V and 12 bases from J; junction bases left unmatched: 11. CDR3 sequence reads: CASRGGQGLPDTF. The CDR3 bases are TGTGCCAGTAGAGGGGGACAGGGACTACCGGACACCTTC.

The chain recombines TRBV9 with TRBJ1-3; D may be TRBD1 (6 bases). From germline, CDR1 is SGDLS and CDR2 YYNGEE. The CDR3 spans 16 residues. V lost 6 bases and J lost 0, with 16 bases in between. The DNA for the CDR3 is TGTGCCAGCACCCCACGAGGACAGAACTCTGGAAACACCATATATTTT. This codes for CASTPRGQNSGNTIYF.

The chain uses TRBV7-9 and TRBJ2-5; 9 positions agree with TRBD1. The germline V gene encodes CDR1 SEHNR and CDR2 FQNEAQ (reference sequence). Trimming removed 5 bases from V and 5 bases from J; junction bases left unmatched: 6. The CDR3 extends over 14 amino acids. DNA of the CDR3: TGTGCCAGCAGCCCACAGGGGGCCCAGGAGACCCAGTACTTC. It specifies CASSPQGAQETQYF.

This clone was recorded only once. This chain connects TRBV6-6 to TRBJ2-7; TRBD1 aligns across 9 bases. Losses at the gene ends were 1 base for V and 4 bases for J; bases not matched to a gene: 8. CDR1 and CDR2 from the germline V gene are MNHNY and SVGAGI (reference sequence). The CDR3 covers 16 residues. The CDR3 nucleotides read TGTGCCAGCAGTTACTTTAACCCCGACAGGGGGTACGAGCAGTACTTC. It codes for CASSYFNPDRGYEQYF.

The CDR3 loop reads CASSLDSRTTNEKLFF. Here the CDR3 DNA reads TGTGCCAGCAGCTTGGACAGTCGAACAACTAATGAAAAACTGTTTTTT. The chain joins TRBV5-6 to TRBJ1-4; D remains unclear. This CDR3 is built from 16 residues. V was trimmed by 0 bases and J by 0 bases, leaving 9 bases between them. Per the germline V gene, CDR1 is SGHDT and CDR2 is YYEEEE.

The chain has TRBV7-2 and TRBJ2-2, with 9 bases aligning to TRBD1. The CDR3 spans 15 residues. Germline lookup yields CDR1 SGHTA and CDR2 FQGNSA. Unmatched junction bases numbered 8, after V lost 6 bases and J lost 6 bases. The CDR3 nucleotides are TGTGCCAGCAGGTCCCCGGGACAGGGAGCCGGGGAGCTGTTTTTT. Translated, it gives CASRSPGQGAGELFF.